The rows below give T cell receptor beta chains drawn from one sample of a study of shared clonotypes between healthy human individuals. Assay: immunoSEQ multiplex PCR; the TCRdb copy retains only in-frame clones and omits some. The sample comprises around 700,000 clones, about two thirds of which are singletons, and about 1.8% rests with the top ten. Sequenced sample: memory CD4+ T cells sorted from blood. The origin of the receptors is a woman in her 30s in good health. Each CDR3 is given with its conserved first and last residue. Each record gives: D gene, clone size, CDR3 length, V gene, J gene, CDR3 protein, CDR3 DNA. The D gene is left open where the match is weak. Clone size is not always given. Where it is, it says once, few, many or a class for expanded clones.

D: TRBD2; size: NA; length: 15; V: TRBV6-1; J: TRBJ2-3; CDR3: CASSEAAGLEDTQYF; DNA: TGTGCCAGCAGTGAAGCTGCAGGACTAGAGGATACGCAGTATTTT
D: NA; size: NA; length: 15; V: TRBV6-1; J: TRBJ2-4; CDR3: CASRGRELAKNIQYF; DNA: TGTGCCAGCAGAGGCAGGGAACTAGCCAAAAACATTCAGTACTTC
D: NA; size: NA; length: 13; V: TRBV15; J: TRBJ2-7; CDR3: CATSRGDSWNQYF; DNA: TGTGCCACCAGCAGAGGGGACTCCTGGAATCAGTACTTC
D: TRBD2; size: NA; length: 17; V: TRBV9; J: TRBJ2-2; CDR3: CASSPWAVAGVGGELFF; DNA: TGTGCCAGCAGCCCCTGGGCGGTAGCGGGAGTGGGCGGGGAGCTGTTTTTT
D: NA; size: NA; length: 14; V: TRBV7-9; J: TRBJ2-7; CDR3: CASSLASGAYEQYF; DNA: TGTGCCAGCAGCTTAGCTTCGGGAGCCTACGAGCAGTACTTC
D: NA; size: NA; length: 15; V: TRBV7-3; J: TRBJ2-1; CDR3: CASSPANGGGPEQFF; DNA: TGTGCCAGCAGCCCGGCGAACGGAGGGGGACCCGAGCAGTTCTTC
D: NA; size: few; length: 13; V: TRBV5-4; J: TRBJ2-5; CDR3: CASSVDRKETQYF; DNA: TGTGCCAGCAGCGTGGACAGAAAAGAGACCCAGTACTTC
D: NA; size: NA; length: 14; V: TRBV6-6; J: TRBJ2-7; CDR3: CASSTSGRPNEQYF; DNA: TGTGCCAGCAGTACGTCAGGGAGACCCAACGAGCAGTACTTC
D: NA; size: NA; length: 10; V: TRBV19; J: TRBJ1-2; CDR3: CASSRHGYTF; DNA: TGTGCCAGTAGCCGGCATGGCTACACCTTC
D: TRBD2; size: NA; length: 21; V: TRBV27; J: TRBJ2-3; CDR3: CASSLVGGAGLAGSTSNTQYF; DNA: TGTGCCAGCAGTTTAGTAGGGGGTGCGGGACTAGCGGGGTCTACGTCGAATACGCAGTATTTT
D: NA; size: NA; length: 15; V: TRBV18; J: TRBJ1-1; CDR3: CASSPRTVVNTEAFF; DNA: TGTGCCAGCTCACCAAGGACAGTAGTGAACACTGAAGCTTTCTTT
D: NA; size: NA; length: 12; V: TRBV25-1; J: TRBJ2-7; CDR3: CASSAALYEQYF; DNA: TGTGCCAGCAGTGCGGCCCTCTACGAGCAGTACTTC
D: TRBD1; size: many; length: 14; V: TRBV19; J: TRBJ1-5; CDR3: CASSTGQVNQPQHF; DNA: TGTGCCAGTAGTACAGGACAGGTCAATCAGCCCCAGCATTTT
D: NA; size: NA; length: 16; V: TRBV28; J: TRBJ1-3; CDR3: CASSLVRGDMGNTIYF; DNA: TGTGCCAGCAGTTTAGTCAGGGGAGATATGGGAAACACCATATATTTT
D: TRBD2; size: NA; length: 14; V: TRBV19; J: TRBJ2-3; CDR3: CASSPGRAPDTQYF; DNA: TGTGCCAGTAGTCCCGGGAGGGCCCCAGATACGCAGTATTTT
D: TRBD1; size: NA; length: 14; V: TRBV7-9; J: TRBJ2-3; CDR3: CASSTGQGADTQYF; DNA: TGTGCCAGCAGCACCGGACAGGGTGCAGATACGCAGTATTTT
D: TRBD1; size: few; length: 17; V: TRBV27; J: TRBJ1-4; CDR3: CASGRIFRGTGAEKLFF; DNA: TGTGCCAGCGGGAGGATATTTCGCGGGACAGGGGCTGAAAAACTGTTTTTT
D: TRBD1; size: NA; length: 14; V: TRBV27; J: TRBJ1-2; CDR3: CASRQGQGNYGYTF; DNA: TGTGCCAGCAGACAAGGACAGGGGAACTATGGCTACACCTTC
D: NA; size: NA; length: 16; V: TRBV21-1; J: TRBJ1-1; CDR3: CASSKGRVKAYTEAFF; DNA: TGTGCCAGCAGCAAAGGACGAGTGAAGGCGTACACTGAAGCTTTCTTT
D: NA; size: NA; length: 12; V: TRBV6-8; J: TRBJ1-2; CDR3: CASSYGSYGYTF; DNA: TGTGCCAGCAGTTACGGGTCCTATGGCTACACCTTC
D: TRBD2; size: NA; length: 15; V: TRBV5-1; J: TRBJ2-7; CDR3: CASSLALAGGDEQYF; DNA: TGCGCCAGCAGCTTGGCCCTAGCGGGAGGTGACGAGCAGTACTTC
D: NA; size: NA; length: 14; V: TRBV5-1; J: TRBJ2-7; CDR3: CASSLGTPSYEQYF; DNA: TGCGCCAGCAGCTTAGGGACTCCGTCCTACGAGCAGTACTTC
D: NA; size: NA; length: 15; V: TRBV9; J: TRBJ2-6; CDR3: CASSPKISGANVLTF; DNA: TGTGCCAGCAGCCCGAAAATTTCTGGGGCCAACGTCCTGACTTTC
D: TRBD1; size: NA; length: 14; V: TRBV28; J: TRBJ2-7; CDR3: CASSSQGAVDEQYF; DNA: TGTGCCAGCAGTTCACAGGGGGCCGTCGACGAGCAGTACTTC
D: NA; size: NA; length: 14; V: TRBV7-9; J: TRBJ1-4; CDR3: CASSSDSLNEKLFF; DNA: TGTGCCAGCAGCTCAGACAGCCTTAATGAAAAACTGTTTTTT
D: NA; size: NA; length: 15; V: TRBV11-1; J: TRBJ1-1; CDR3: CASSRGAVLGTEAFF; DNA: TGTGCCAGCAGCCGGGGGGCAGTCTTGGGCACTGAAGCTTTCTTT
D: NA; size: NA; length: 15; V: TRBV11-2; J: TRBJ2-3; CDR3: CASKDTRASTDTQYF; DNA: TGTGCCAGCAAAGATACCAGGGCAAGCACAGATACGCAGTATTTT
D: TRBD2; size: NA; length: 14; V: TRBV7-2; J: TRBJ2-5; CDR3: CASSPRGGRETQYF; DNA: TGTGCCAGCAGCCCTCGCGGGGGGAGGGAGACCCAGTACTTC
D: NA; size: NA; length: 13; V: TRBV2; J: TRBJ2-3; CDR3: CASSRNEVDTQYF; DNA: TGTGCCAGCAGCCGAAACGAGGTGGATACGCAGTATTTT
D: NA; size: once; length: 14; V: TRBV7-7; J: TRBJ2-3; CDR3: CASSLEGLTDTQYF; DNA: TGTGCCAGCAGCTTAGAGGGACTCACAGATACGCAGTATTTT
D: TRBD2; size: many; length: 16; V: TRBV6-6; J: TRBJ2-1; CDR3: CASSRLAGVRYNEQFF; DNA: TGTGCCAGCAGTAGGCTAGCGGGAGTACGGTACAATGAGCAGTTCTTC
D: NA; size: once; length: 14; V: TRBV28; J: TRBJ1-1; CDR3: CASSLSVFGTEAFF; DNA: TGTGCCAGCAGTTTATCGGTCTTCGGCACTGAAGCTTTCTTT
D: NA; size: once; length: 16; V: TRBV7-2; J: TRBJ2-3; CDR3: CASSRRRDTRTDTQYF; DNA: TGTGCCAGCAGCCGCCGCCGGGACACTCGCACAGATACGCAGTATTTT
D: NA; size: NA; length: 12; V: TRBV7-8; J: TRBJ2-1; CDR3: CASTSKSGVWFF; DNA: TGTGCCAGCACCTCCAAATCCGGAGTGTGGTTCTTC
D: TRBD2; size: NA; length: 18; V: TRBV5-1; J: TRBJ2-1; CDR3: CASSLARSLAGSYNEQFF; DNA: TGCGCCAGCAGCCTAGCTCGGTCACTAGCGGGATCCTACAATGAGCAGTTCTTC
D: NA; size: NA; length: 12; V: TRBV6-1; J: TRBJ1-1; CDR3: CASSQKGVRAFF; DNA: TGTGCCAGCAGCCAAAAGGGGGTTCGGGCTTTCTTT
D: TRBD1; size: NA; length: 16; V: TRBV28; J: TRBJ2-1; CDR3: CASRTGPNLMYNEQFF; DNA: TGTGCCAGCAGGACAGGGCCGAACTTAATGTACAATGAGCAGTTCTTC
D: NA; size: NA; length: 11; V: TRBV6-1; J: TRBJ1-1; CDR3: CASGHGAEAFF; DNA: TGTGCCAGCGGACACGGGGCTGAAGCTTTCTTT
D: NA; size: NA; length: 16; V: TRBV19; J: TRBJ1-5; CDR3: CASSIDPGFLAQPQHF; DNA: TGTGCCAGTAGTATAGATCCGGGATTTCTAGCTCAGCCCCAGCATTTT
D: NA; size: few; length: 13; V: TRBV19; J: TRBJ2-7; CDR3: CASSPPGSYEQYF; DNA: TGTGCCAGTAGTCCCCCCGGGTCCTACGAGCAGTACTTC
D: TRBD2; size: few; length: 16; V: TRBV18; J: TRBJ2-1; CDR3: CASSPSGRSSYNEQFF; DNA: TGTGCCAGCTCACCTAGCGGGAGGTCCTCCTACAATGAGCAGTTCTTC
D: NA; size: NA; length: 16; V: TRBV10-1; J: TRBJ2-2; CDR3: CASSESTAPNTGELFF; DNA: TGCGCCAGCAGTGAGTCGACAGCACCGAACACCGGGGAGCTGTTTTTT
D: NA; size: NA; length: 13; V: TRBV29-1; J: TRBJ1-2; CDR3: CSVAGVSGYGYTF; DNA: TGCAGCGTTGCAGGGGTCTCGGGCTATGGCTACACCTTC
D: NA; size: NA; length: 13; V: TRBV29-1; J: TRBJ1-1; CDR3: CSVRAYGGTEAFF; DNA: TGCAGCGTTCGGGCCTACGGAGGCACTGAAGCTTTCTTT
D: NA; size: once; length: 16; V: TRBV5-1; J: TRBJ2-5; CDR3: CASSPTHRESQETQYF; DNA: TGCGCCAGCAGCCCCACACACAGGGAAAGCCAAGAGACCCAGTACTTC
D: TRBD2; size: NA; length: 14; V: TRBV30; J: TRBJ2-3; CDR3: CAWSPSGRADTQYF; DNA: TGTGCCTGGAGTCCTAGCGGGAGGGCAGATACGCAGTATTTT
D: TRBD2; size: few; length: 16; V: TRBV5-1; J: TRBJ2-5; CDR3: CASSGMGTSGQETQYF; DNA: TGCGCCAGCAGCGGCATGGGGACTAGCGGCCAAGAGACCCAGTACTTC
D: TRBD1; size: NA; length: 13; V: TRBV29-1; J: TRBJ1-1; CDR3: CSVARQGETEAFF; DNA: TGCAGCGTAGCCAGACAGGGGGAGACTGAAGCTTTCTTT
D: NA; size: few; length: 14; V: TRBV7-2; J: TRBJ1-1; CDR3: CASSLGKGRTEAFF; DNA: TGTGCCAGCAGCTTAGGGAAGGGGCGGACTGAAGCTTTCTTT
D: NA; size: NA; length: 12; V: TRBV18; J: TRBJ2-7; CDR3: CASSPDLNEQYF; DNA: TGTGCCAGCTCACCAGATTTGAACGAGCAGTACTTC
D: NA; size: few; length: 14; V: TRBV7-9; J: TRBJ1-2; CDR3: CASSFKDSNYGYTF; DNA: TGTGCCAGCAGCTTCAAGGACAGTAACTATGGCTACACCTTC
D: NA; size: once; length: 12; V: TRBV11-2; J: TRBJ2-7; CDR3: CASSLGVSEQYF; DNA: TGTGCCAGCAGCTTAGGGGTCTCCGAGCAGTACTTC
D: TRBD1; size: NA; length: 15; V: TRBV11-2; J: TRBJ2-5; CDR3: CASSPGQGSQETQYF; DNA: TGTGCCAGCAGTCCGGGACAGGGATCGCAAGAGACCCAGTACTTC
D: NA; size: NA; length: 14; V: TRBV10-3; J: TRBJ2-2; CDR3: CAISGEQTTGELFF; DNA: TGTGCCATCAGTGGTGAACAGACCACCGGGGAGCTGTTTTTT
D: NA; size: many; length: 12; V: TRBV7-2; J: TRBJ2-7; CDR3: CASKSAGGEQYF; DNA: TGTGCCAGCAAGTCAGCGGGTGGTGAGCAGTACTTC